The source of this T cell receptor beta chain is a study of CD8 T cells in ankylosing spondylitis. Study outcomes and limitations: It appeared that ankylosing spondylitis blood was characterized by a TCR beta motif of seven or eight highly homologous variants. It was reported that disease-linked clones were significantly enriched in matched ankylosing spondylitis synovial fluid.

5'-RACE, quantitative and with molecular barcodes, yielded the TCR beta libraries. Each CDR3 protein gets one entry after TCRdb re-called the 5' RACE reads with MiXCR. The sample shows roughly 200,000 distinct CDR3 sequences, about 26% of them seen only once. This clonotype has more than one count but fewer than ten. Antigen unknown. The junction had 13 bases not matched to a gene; V was cut back by 4 bases and J by 0 bases. The germline gives CDR1 DFQATT, CDR2 SNEGSKA (reference sequence). This CDR3 comprises 18 residues. The chain uses TRBV20-1 and TRBJ2-2, with TRBD2 matching 8 bases. The sequence came from a male donor with ankylosing spondylitis or in good health (not recorded which). Sequenced sample: blood, either unsorted or a sorted T cell fraction (not recorded which). The CDR3 loop is CSATRSGSSGSNTGELFF. CDR3 bases: TGCAGTGCTACCAGATCCGGGTCTAGCGGGTCGAACACCGGGGAGCTGTTTTTT.